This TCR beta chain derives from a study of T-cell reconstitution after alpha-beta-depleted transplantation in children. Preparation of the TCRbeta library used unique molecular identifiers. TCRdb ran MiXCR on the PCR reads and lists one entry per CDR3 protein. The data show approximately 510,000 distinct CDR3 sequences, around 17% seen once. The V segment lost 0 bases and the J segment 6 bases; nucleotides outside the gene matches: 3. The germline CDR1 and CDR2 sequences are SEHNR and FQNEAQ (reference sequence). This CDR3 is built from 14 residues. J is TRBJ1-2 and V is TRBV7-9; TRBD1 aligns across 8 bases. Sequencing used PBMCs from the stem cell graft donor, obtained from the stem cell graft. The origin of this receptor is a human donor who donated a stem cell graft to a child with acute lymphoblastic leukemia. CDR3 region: CASSLADRGDGYTF. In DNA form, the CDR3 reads TGTGCCAGCAGCTTAGCAGACAGGGGAGATGGCTACACCTTC.